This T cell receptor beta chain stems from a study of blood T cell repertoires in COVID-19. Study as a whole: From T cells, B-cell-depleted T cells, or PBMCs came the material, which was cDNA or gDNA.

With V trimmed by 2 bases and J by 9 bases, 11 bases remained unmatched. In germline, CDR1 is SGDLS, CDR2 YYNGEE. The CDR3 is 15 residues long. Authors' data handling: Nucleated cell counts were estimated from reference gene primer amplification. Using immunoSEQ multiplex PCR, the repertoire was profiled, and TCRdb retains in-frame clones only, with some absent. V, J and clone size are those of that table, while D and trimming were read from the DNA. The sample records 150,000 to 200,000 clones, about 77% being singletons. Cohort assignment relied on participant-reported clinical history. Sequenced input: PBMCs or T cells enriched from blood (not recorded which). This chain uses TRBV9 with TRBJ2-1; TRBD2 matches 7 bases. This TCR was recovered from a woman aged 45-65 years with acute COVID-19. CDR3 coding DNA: TGTGCCAGCAGCGTCGAGACTAGCAGTATCCGTGAGCAGTTCTTC. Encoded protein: CASSVETSSIREQFF.